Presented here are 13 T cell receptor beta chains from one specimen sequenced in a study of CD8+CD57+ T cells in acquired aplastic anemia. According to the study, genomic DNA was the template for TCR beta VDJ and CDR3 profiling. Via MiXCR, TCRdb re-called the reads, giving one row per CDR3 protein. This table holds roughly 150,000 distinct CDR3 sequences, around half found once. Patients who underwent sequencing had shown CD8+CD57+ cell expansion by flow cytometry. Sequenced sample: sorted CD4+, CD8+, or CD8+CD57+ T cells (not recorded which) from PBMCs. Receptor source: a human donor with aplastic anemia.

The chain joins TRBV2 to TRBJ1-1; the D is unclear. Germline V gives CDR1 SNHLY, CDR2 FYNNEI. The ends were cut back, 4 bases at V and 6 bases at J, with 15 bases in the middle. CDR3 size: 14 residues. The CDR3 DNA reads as TGTGCCAGCAGTGGTTTTGGAGGGATGGCTGAAGCTTTCTTT. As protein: CASSGFGGMAEAFF.

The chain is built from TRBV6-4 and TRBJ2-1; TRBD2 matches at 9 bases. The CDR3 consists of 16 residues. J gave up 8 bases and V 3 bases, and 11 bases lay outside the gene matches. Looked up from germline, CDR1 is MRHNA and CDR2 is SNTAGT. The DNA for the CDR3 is TGTGCCAGCAGTGAATTCGGGCTAGCGGGACGTGATGAGCAGTTCTTC. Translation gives CASSEFGLAGRDEQFF.

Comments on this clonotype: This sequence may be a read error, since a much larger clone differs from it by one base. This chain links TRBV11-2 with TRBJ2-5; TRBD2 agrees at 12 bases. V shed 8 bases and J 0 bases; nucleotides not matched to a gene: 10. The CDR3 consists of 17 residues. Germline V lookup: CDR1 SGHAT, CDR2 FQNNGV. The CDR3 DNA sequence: TGTGCCAGCGGCCCAGCTTGGACTAGCGGGAACCAAGAGACCCAGTACTTC. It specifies CASGPAWTSGNQETQYF.

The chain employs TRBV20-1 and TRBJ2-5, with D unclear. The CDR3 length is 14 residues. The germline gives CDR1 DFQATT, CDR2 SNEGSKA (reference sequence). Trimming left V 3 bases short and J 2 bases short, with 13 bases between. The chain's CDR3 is CSARPARRQETQYF. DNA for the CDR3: TGCAGTGCTAGGCCAGCGCGTCGTCAAGAGACCCAGTACTTC.

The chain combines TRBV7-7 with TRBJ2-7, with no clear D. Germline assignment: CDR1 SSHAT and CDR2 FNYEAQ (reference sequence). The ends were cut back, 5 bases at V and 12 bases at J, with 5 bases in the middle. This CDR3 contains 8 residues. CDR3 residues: CASSPRYV. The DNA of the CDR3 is TGTGCCAGCAGCCCCCGGTACGTC.

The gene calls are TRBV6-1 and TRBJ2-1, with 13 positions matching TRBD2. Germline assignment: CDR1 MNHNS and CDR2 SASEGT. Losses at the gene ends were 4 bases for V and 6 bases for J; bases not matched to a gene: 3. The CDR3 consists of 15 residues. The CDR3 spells CASSGTSGGINEQFF. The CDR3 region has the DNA TGTGCCAGCAGTGGGACTAGCGGGGGTATCAATGAGCAGTTCTTC.

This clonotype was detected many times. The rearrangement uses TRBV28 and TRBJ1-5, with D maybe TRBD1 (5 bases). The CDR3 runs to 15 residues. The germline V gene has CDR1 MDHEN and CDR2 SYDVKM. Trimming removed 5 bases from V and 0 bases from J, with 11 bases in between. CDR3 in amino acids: CASSPRGYSNQPQHF. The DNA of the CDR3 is TGTGCCAGCAGTCCTAGGGGTTATAGCAATCAGCCCCAGCATTTT.

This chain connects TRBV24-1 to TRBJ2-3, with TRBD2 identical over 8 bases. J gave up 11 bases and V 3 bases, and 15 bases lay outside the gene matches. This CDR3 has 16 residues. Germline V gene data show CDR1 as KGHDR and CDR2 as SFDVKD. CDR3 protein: CATSDPSSGRVNEQYF. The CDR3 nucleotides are TGTGCCACCAGTGATCCAAGCAGCGGGAGAGTTAATGAGCAGTATTTT.

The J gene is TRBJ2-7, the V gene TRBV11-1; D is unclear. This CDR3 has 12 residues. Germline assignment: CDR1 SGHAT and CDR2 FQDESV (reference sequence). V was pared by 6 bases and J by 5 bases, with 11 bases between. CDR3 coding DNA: TGTGCCAGCAGGTCCCTTACACACGAGCAGTACTTC. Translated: CASRSLTHEQYF.

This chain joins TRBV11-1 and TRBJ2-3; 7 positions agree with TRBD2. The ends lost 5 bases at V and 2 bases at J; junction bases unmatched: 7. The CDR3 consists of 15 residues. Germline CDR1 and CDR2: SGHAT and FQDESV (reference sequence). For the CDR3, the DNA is TGTGCCAGCAGCGTTCCTAGCGGATACACAGATACGCAGTATTTT. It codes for CASSVPSGYTDTQYF.

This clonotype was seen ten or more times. The CDR3 nucleotides read TGTGCCAGCAGCTCACCTGAGGGGGATTTCACTGAAGCTTTCTTT. This sequence encodes CASSSPEGDFTEAFF. This chain links TRBV11-2 with TRBJ1-1, with a possible D match to TRBD1 (6 bases). The V gene lost 4 bases and the J gene lost 4 bases, with 16 bases spanning the gap. Germline CDR1 is SGHAT and CDR2 is FQNNGV. This CDR3 is 15 amino acids long.

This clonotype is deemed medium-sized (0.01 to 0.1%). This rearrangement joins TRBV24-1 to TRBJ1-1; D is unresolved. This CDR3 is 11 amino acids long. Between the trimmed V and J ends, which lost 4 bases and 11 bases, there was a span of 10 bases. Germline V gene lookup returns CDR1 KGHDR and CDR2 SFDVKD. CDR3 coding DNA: TGTGCCACCAGTGACGTTGACCGGGCTTTCTTT. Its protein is CATSDVDRAFF.

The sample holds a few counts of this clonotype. The CDR3 loop reads CATPRRQEVYGYTF. The DNA for the CDR3 is TGTGCCACCCCGAGACGGCAAGAGGTCTATGGCTACACCTTC. The chain links TRBV24-1 to TRBJ1-2; no definite D call. V gave up 9 bases and J gave up 4 bases, with 17 bases separating them. CDR3 length: 14 amino acids. Per the germline V gene, CDR1 is KGHDR and CDR2 is SFDVKD.